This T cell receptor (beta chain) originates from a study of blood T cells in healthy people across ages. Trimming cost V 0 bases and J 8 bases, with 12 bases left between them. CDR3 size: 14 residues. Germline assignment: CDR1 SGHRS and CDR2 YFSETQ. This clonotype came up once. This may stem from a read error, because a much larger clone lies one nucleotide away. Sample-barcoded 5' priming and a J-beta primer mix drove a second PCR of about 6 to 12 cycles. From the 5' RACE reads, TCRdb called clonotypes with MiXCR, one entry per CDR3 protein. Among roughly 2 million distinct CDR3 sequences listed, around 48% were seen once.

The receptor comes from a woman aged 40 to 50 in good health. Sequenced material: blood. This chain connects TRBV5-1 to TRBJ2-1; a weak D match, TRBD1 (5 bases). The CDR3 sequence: CASSLDPGRHEQFF. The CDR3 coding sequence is TGCGCCAGCAGCTTGGATCCAGGGCGGCATGAGCAGTTCTTC.